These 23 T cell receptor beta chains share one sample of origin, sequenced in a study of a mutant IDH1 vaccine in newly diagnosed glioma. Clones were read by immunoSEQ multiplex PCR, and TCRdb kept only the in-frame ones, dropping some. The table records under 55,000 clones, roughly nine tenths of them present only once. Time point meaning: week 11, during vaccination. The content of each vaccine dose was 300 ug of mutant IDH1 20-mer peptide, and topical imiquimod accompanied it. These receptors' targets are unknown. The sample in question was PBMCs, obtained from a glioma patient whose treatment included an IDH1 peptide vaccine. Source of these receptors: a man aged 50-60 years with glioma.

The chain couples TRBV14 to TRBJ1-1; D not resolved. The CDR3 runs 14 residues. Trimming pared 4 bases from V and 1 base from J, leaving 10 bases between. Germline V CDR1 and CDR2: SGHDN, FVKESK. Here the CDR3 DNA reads TGTGCCAGCAGCCCCATCCAAGGGAACACTGAAGCTTTCTTT. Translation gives CASSPIQGNTEAFF. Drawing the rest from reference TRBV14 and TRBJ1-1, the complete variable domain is EAGVTQFPSHSVIEKGQTVTLRCDPISGHDNLYWYRRVMGKEIKFLLHFVKESKQDESGMPNNRFLAERTGGTYSTLKVQPAELEDSGVYFCASSPIQGNTEAFFGQGTRLTVV.

CDR3 loop: CASSFIAPGQGMNQPQHF. CDR3 bases: TGTGCCAGCAGTTTTATAGCCCCCGGACAGGGTATGAATCAGCCCCAGCATTTT. This chain connects TRBV27 to TRBJ1-5; 8 bases are shared with TRBD1. There are 18 residues in the CDR3. J lost 4 bases, V lost 3 bases, and 14 bases had no gene match. Germline loops: CDR1 MNHEY, CDR2 SMNVEV (reference sequence).

CDR3 amino acids: CASSLQGDQPQHF. The CDR3 DNA is TGTGCCAGCAGCTTACAGGGCGATCAGCCCCAGCATTTT. This chain links TRBV7-2 with TRBJ1-5, with a tentative D call TRBD1 (5 bases). The V gene's germline CDR1 is SGHTA and CDR2 FQGNSA. CDR3 length: 13 residues. The V and J ends lost 2 bases and 5 bases respectively, with 7 bases between them.

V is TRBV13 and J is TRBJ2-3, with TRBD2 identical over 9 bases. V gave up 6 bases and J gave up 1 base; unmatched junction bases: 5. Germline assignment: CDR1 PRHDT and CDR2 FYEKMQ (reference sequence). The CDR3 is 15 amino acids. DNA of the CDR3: TGTGCCAGCAGGTCCCAGCGGGAGGGCACAGATACGCAGTATTTT. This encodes CASRSQREGTDTQYF.

The CDR3 loop is CASSLLSGRAAGELFF. CDR3 sequence (DNA): TGCGCCAGCAGCTTGTTGAGCGGGAGGGCCGCCGGGGAGCTGTTTTTT. The chain uses TRBV5-1 and TRBJ2-2; TRBD2 matches 10 bases. With 1 base clipped from V and 6 bases from J, the junction kept 6 bases outside the gene matches. The germline V gene encodes CDR1 SGHRS and CDR2 YFSETQ. This CDR3 contains 16 residues.

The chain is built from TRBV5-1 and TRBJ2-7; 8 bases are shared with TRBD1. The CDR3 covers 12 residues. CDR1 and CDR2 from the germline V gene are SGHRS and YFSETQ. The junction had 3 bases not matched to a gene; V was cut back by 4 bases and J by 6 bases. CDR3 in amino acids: CASSPGGAEQYF. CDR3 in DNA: TGCGCCAGCAGCCCAGGGGGCGCCGAGCAGTACTTC.

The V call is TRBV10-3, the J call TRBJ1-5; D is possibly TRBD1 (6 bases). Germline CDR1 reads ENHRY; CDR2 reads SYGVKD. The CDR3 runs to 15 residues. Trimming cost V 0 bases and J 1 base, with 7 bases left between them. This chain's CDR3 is CAISESGQSNQPQHF. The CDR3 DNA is TGTGCCATCAGTGAGTCCGGACAGAGCAATCAGCCCCAGCATTTT.

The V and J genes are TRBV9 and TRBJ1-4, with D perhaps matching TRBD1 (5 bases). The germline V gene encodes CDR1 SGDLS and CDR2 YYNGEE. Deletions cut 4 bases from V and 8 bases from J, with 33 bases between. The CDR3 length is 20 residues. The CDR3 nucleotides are TGTGCCAGCAGCCCGACCCCGACAGCCGTCAACCCGAATTTCCGCGAAAAACTGTTTTTT. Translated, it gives CASSPTPTAVNPNFREKLFF.

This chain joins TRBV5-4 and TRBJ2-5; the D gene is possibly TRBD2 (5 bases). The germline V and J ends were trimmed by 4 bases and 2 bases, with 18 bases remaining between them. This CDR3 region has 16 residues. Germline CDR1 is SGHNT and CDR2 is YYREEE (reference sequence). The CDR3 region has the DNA TGTGCCAGCAGCCCGGCGGGCCTCGGGCCACAAGAGACCCAGTACTTC. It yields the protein CASSPAGLGPQETQYF.

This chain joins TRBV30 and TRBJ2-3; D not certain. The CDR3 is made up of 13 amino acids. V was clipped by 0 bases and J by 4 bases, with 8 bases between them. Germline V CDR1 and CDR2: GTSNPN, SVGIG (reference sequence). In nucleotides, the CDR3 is TGTGCCTGGAGTGTTGGAGACTCAGATACGCAGTATTTT. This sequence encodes CAWSVGDSDTQYF.

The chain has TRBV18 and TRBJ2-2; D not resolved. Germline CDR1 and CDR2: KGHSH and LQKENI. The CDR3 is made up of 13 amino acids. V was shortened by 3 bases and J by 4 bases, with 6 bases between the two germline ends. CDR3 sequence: CASSPPSTGELFF. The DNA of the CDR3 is TGTGCCAGCTCACCGCCGTCCACCGGGGAGCTGTTTTTT.

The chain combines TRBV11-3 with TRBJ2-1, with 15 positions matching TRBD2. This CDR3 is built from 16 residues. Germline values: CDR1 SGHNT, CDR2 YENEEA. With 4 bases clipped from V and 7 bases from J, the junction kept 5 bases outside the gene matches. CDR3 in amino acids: CASSSPGLAGGNEQFF. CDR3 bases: TGTGCCAGCAGCTCCCCGGGACTAGCGGGGGGTAATGAGCAGTTCTTC.

This CDR3 reads CASTHRERLNTIYF. For the CDR3, the DNA is TGTGCCAGCACCCACAGGGAACGCCTGAACACCATATATTTT. The V and J genes are TRBV4-2 and TRBJ1-3; D is possibly TRBD1 (6 bases). The V gene lost 7 bases and the J gene lost 7 bases, with 17 bases spanning the gap. The V gene's germline CDR1 is LGHNA and CDR2 YNFKEQ. The CDR3 contains 14 residues.

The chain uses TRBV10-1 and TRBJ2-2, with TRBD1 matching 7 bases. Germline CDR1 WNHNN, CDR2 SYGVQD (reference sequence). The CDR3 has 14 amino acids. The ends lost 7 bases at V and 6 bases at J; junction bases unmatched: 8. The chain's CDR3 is CASTRDSNAGELFF. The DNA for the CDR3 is TGCGCCAGCACCCGGGACAGCAACGCCGGGGAGCTGTTTTTT.

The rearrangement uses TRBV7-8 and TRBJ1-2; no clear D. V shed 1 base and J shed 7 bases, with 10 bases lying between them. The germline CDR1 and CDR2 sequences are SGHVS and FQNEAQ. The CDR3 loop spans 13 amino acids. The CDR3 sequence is CASSLGREVGYTF. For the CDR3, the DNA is TGTGCCAGCAGCTTAGGGCGGGAGGTTGGCTACACCTTC.

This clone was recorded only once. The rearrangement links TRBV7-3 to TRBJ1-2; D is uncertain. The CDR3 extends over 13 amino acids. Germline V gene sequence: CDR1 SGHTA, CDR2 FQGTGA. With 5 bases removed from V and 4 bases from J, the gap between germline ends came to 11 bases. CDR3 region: CASSLGSGYGYTF. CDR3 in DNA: TGTGCCAGCAGCCTCGGGAGTGGCTATGGCTACACCTTC.

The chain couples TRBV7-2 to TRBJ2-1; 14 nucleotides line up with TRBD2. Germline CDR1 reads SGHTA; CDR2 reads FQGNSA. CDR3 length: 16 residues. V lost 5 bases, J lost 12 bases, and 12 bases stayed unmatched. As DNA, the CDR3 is TGTGCCAGCAGCAGGTACGGGACTAGCGGGAGTAAAGTGCAGTTCTTC. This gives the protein CASSRYGTSGSKVQFF.

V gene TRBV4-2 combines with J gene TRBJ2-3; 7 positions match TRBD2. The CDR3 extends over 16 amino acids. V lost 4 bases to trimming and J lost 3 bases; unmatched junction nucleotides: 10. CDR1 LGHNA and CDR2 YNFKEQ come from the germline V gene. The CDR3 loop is CASSLWEGGRTDTQYF. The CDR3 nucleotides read TGTGCCAGCAGCCTGTGGGAGGGCGGGAGAACAGATACGCAGTATTTT.

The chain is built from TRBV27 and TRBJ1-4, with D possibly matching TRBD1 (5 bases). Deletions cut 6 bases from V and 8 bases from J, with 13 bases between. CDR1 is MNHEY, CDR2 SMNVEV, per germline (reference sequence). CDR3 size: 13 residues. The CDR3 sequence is CASRRGVGEKLFF. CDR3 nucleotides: TGTGCCAGCAGGAGGGGAGTGGGGGAAAAACTGTTTTTT.

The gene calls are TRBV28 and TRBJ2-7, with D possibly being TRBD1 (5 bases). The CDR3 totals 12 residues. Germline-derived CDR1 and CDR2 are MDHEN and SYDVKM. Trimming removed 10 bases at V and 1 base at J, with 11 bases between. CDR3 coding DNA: TGTGCCACTACACAGGTATCCTACGAGCAGTACTTC. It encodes CATTQVSYEQYF.

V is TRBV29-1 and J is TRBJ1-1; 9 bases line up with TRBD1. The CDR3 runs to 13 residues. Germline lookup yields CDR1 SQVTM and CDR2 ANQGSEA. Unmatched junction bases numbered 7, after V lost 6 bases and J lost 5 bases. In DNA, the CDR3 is TGCAGCGTATTAACAGGGGGCGGGACTGAAGCTTTCTTT. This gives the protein CSVLTGGGTEAFF.

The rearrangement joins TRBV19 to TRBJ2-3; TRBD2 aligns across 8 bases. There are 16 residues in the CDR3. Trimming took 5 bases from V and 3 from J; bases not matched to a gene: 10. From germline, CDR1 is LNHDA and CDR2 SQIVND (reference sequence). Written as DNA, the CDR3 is TGTGCCAGTAGTGGCCGGACTAGCAGTCCGACAGATACGCAGTATTTT. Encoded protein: CASSGRTSSPTDTQYF.

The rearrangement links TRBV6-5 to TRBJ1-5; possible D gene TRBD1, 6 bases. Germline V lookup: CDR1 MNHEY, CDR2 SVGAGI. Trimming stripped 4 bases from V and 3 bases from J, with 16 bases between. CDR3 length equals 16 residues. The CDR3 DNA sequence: TGTGCCAGCAGTTCCCGATGGGGGCAGGTCAATCAGCCCCAGCATTTT. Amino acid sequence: CASSSRWGQVNQPQHF.